The clone carrying this T cell receptor (beta chain) was detected only a few times. This specimen includes other DNA sequences encoding the same CDR3. The data originate from a study of shared clonotypes between healthy human individuals. The CDR3 runs to 14 residues. Germline V lookup: CDR1 SGHVS, CDR2 FQNEAQ. The junction had 2 bases not matched to a gene; V was cut back by 3 bases and J by 1 base. Genomic DNA per cell subset filled all wells of several immunoSEQ plates. Profiling relied on immunoSEQ multiplex PCR, and the TCRdb table lists in-frame clones only, not all of them. The table shows over 2 million clones, with around 93% occurring only once.

The sequence was obtained from a man between 18 and 35 years old in good health. Some clones in this sample may be carry-over from other donors' samples. The gene calls are TRBV7-8 and TRBJ1-2, with TRBD1 matching over 7 bases. The specimen was naive CD4+ T cells from PBMCs. Noted subset: CD45RA+ positively selected. The CDR3 region has the DNA TGTGCCAGCAGCTTTAACAGGGGTAACTATGGCTACACCTTC. It specifies CASSFNRGNYGYTF.